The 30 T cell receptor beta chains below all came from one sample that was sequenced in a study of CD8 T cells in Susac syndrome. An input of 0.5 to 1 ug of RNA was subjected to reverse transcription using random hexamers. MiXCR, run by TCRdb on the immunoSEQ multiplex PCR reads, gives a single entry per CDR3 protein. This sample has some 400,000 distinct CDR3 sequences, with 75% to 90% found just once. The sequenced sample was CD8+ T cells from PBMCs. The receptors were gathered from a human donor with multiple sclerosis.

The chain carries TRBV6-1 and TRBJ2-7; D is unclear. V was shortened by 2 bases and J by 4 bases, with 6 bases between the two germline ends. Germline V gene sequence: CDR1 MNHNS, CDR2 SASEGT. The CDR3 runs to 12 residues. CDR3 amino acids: CASSEPFYEQYF. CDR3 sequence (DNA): TGTGCCAGCAGTGAACCGTTTTACGAGCAGTACTTC.

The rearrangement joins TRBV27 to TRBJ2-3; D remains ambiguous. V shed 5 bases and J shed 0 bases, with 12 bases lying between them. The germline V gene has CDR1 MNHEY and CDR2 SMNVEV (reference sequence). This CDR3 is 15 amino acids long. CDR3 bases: TGTGCCAGCAGTCCCCTAAGCGACAGCACAGATACGCAGTATTTT. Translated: CASSPLSDSTDTQYF.

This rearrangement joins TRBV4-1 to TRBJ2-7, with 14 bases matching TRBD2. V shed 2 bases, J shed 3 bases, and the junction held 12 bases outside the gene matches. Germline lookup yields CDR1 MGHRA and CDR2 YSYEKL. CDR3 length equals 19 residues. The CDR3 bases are TGCGCCAGCAGCCAACTCGCCGGACTAGCGGGGGGCCGAAACTACGAGCAGTACTTC. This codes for CASSQLAGLAGGRNYEQYF.

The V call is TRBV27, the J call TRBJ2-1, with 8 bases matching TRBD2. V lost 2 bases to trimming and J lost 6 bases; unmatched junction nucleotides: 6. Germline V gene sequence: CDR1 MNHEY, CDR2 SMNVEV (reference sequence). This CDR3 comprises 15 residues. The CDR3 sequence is CASSLGGGTSNEQFF. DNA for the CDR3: TGTGCCAGCAGTTTAGGCGGGGGGACGAGCAATGAGCAGTTCTTC.

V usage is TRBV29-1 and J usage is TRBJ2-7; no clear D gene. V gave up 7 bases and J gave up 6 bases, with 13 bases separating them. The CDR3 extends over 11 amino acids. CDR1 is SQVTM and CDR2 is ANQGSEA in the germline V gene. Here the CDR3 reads CSARFAVEQYF. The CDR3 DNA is TGCAGCGCCCGCTTCGCGGTCGAGCAGTACTTC.

The CDR3, as DNA: TGTGCCACCAGCAGAGACGGAGGGGTGGGTGAGCAGTACTTC. Its translation: CATSRDGGVGEQYF. The chain recombines TRBV15 with TRBJ2-7, with D perhaps TRBD2 (6 bases). V was pared by 0 bases and J by 7 bases, with 13 bases between. Germline V lookup: CDR1 LNHNV, CDR2 YYDKDF (reference sequence). This CDR3 region has 14 residues.

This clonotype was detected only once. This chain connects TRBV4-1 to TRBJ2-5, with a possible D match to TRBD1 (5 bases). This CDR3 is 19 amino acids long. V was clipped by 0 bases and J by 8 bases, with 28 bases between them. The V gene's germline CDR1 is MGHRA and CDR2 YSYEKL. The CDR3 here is CASSQDAWGASRAEATQYF. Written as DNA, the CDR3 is TGCGCCAGCAGCCAAGATGCATGGGGCGCGTCACGAGCCGAAGCTACCCAGTACTTC.

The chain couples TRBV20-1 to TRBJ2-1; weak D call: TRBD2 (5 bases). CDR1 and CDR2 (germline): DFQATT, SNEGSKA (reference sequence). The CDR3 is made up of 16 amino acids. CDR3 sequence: CSGIGKSGSSYNEQFF. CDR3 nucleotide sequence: TGCAGCGGCATTGGGAAAAGCGGAAGCTCCTACAATGAGCAGTTCTTC.

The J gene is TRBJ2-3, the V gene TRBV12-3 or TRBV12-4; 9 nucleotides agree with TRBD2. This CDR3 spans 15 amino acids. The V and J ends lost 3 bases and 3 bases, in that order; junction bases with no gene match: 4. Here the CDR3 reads CASSFRLAVTDTQYF. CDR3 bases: TGTGCCAGCAGTTTCCGACTAGCGGTGACAGATACGCAGTATTTT.

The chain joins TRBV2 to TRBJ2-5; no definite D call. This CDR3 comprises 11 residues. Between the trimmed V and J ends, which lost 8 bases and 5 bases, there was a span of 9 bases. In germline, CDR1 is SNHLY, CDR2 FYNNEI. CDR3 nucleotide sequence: TGTGCCAGCGCCAACGGGGAGACCCAGTACTTC. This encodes CASANGETQYF.

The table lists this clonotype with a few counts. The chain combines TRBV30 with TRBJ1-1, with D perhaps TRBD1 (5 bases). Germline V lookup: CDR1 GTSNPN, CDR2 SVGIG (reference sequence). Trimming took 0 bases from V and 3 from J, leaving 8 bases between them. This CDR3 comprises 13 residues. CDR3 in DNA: TGTGCCTGGAGTGTGGGGGGATACACTGAAGCTTTCTTT. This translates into CAWSVGGYTEAFF.

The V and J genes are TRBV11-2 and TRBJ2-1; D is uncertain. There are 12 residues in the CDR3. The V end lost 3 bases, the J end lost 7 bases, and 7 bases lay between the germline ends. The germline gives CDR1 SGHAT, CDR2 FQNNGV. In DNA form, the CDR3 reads TGTGCCAGCAGCTTCAGTATTAATGAGCAGTTCTTC. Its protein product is CASSFSINEQFF. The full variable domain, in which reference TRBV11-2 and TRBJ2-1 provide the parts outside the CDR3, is EAGVAQSPRYKIIEKRQSVAFWCNPISGHATLYWYQQILGQGPKLLIQFQNNGVVDDSQLPKDRFSAERLKGVDSTLKIQPAKLEDSAVYLCASSFSINEQFFGPGTRLTVL.

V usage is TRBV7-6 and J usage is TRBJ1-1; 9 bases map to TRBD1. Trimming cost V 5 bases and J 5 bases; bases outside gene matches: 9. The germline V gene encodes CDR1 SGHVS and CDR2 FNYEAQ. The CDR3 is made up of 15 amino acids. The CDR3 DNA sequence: TGTGCCAGCAGCAGAGAGGGACAGGGTCTTACTGAAGCTTTCTTT. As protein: CASSREGQGLTEAFF.

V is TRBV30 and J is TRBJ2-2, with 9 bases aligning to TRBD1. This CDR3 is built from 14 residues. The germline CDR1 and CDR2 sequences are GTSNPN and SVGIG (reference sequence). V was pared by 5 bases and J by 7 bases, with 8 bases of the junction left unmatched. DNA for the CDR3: TGTGCCTGGCAAACAGGGGGCGAAGGCGGGGAGCTGTTTTTT. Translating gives CAWQTGGEGGELFF.

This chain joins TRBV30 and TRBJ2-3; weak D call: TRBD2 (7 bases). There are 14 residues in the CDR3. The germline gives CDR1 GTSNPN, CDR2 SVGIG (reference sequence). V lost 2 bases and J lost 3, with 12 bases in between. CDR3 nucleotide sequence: TGTGCCTGGAGTCGGGGGAGGGGGACAGATACGCAGTATTTT. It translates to CAWSRGRGTDTQYF.

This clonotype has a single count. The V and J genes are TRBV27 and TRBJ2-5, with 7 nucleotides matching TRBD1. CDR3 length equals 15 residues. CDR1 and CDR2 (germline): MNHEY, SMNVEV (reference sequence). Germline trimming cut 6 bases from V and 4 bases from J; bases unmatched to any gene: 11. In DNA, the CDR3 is TGTGCCAGCAGCACCGAAACAGGGGACATAGAGACCCAGTACTTC. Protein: CASSTETGDIETQYF.

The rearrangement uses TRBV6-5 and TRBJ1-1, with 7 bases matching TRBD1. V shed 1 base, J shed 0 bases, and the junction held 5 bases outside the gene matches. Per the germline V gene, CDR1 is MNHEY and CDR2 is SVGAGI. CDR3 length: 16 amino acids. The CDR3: CASSYYGQAMNTEAFF. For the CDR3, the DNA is TGTGCCAGCAGTTACTACGGACAGGCAATGAACACTGAAGCTTTCTTT.

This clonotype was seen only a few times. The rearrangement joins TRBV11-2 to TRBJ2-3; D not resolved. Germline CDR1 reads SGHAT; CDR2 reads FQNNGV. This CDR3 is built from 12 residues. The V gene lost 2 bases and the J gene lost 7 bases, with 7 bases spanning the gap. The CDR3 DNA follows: TGTGCCAGCAGCTTATCGGTGAATACGCAGTATTTT. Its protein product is CASSLSVNTQYF.

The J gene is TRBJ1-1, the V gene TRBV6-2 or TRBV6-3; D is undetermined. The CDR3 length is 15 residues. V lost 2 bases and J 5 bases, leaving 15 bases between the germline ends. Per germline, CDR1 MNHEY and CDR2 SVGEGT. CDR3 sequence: CASSYEVLDLTEAFF. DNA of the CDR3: TGTGCCAGCAGTTACGAAGTATTGGACTTGACTGAAGCTTTCTTT.

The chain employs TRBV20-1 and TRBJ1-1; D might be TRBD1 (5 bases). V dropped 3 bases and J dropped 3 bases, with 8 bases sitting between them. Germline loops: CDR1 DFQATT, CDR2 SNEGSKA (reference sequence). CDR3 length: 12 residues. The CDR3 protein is CSASDSYTEAFF. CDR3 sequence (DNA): TGCAGTGCTAGTGACAGTTACACTGAAGCTTTCTTT.

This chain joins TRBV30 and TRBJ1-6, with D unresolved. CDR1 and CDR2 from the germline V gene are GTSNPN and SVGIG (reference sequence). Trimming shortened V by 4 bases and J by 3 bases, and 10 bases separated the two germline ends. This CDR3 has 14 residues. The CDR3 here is CAWNAGVYNSPLHF. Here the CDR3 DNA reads TGTGCCTGGAATGCCGGAGTCTATAATTCACCCCTCCACTTT.

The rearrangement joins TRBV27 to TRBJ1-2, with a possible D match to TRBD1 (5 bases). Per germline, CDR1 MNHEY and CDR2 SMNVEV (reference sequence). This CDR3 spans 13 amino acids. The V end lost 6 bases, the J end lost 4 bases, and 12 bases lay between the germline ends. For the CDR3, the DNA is TGTGCCAGCAGCCGCCGGGGGATCTATGGCTACACCTTC. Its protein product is CASSRRGIYGYTF.

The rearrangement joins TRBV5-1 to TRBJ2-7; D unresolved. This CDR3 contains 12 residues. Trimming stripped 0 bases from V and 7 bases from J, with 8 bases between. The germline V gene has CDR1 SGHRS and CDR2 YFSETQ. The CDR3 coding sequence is TGCGCCAGCAGCTTGGATCTGAAAGAGCAGTACTTC. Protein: CASSLDLKEQYF.

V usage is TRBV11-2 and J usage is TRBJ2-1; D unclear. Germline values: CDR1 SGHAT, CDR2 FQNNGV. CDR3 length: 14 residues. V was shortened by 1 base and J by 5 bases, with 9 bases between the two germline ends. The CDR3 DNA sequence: TGTGCCAGCAGCTTAGTTAGTCCAAACAATGAGCAGTTCTTC. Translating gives CASSLVSPNNEQFF.

DNA for the CDR3: TGCAGTGCGAGGGACAGGGGCGCGCACTATGGCTACACCTTC. Protein: CSARDRGAHYGYTF. J is TRBJ1-2 and V is TRBV20-1; 10 positions agree with TRBD1. The CDR3 totals 14 residues. J lost 3 bases, V lost 6 bases, and 7 bases had no gene match. CDR1 DFQATT and CDR2 SNEGSKA come from the germline V gene (reference sequence).

The CDR3 is CASRQDRGALSNEQFF. CDR3 in DNA: TGTGCCAGCAGGCAGGACAGGGGCGCTCTGTCCAATGAGCAGTTCTTC. The V gene is TRBV5-4, the J gene TRBJ2-1, with 9 bases aligning to TRBD1. Germline CDR1 SGHNT, CDR2 YYREEE (reference sequence). V was pared by 5 bases and J by 6 bases, with 12 bases of the junction left unmatched. CDR3 length equals 16 residues.

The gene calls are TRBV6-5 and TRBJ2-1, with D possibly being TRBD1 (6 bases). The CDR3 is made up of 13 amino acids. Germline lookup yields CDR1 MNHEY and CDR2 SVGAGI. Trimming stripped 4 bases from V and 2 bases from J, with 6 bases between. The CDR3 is CASSWGPYNEQFF. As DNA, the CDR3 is TGTGCCAGCAGTTGGGGGCCCTACAATGAGCAGTTCTTC.

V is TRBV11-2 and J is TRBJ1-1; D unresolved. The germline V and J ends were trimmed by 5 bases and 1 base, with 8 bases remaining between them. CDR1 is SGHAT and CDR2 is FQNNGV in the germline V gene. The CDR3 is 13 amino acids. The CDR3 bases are TGTGCCAGCAGCCCGACCTCGAACACTGAAGCTTTCTTT. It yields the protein CASSPTSNTEAFF.

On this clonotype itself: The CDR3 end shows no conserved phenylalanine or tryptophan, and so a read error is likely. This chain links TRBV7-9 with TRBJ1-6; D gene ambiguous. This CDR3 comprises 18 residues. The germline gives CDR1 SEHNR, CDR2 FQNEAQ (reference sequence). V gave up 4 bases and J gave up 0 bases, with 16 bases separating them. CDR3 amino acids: CASSSREGPSSYNSPLHL. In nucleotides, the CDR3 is TGTGCCAGCAGCTCTCGAGAGGGTCCTAGCTCCTATAATTCACCCCTCCACCTT.

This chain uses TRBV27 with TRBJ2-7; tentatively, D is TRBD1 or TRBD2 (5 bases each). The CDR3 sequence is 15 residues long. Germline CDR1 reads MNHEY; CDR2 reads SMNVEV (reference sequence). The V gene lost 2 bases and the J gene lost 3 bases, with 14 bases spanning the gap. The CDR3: CASSLNSGTYYEQYF. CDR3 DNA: TGTGCCAGCAGTTTAAATTCGGGGACGTACTACGAGCAGTACTTC.